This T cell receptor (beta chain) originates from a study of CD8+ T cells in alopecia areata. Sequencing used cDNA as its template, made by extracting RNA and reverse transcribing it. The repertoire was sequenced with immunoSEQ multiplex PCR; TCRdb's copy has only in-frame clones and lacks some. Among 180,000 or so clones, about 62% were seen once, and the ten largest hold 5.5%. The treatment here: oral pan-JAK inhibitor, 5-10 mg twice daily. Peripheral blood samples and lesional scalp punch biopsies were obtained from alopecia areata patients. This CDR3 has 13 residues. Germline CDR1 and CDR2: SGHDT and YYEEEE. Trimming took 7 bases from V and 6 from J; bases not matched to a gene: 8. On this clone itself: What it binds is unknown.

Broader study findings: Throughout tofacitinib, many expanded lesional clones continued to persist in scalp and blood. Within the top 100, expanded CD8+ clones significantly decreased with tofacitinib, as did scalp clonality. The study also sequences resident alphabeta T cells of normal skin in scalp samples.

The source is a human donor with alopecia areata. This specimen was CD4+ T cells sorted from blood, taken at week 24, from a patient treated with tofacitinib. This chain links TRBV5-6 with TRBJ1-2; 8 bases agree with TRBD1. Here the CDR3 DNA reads TGTGCCAGCGGAGGTACAGGGGGAAATGGCTACACCTTC. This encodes CASGGTGGNGYTF.